The 6 T cell receptor beta chains below were found in one sample sequenced in a study of shared clonotypes between healthy human individuals. Sequencing used immunoSEQ multiplex PCR; TCRdb keeps in-frame clones, though not all of them. The sample records 2 million to 2.5 million clones, more than 90% being singletons. Input material: naive CD4+ T cells sorted from blood. Noted subset: CD45RA+ positively selected. Receptors originate from a man younger than 35 in good health.

The rearrangement uses TRBV19 and TRBJ1-5; 8 bases fit TRBD1. This CDR3 is 15 amino acids long. The junction had 4 bases not matched to a gene; V was cut back by 4 bases and J by 2 bases. Germline V CDR1 and CDR2: LNHDA, SQIVND (reference sequence). The CDR3 sequence: CASSRKDRGNQPQHF. For the CDR3, the DNA is TGTGCCAGTAGTAGAAAGGACAGGGGCAATCAGCCCCAGCATTTT.

This chain connects TRBV10-3 to TRBJ2-2, with TRBD2 identical over 7 bases. Germline V lookup: CDR1 ENHRY, CDR2 SYGVKD. The trim removed 3 bases at V and 2 bases at J, leaving 6 bases unmatched. The CDR3 contains 16 residues. The chain's CDR3 is CAISEGLGVNTGELFF. CDR3 sequence (DNA): TGTGCCATCAGTGAAGGACTAGGGGTAAACACCGGGGAGCTGTTTTTT.

The genes are TRBV28 and TRBJ2-1, with a tentative D call TRBD2 (5 bases). Germline assignment: CDR1 MDHEN and CDR2 SYDVKM. V lost 7 bases to trimming and J lost 3 bases, with 19 bases between them. There are 16 residues in the CDR3. The CDR3 spells CASISSVLGLYNEQFF. The CDR3 DNA reads TGTGCCAGCATTTCGTCGGTACTAGGACTCTACAATGAGCAGTTCTTC.

The chain joins TRBV30 to TRBJ1-2; tentatively, D is TRBD1 (6 bases). V lost 1 base, J lost 8 bases, and 11 bases lay in between. CDR1 is GTSNPN and CDR2 is SVGIG in the germline V gene (reference sequence). This CDR3 is 12 amino acids long. CDR3 region: CAWSGSGDGYTF. The CDR3 DNA follows: TGTGCCTGGAGTGGTTCAGGGGACGGCTACACCTTC.

This rearrangement joins TRBV5-5 to TRBJ1-4, with a weak D call TRBD1 (6 bases). V lost 2 bases, J lost 7 bases, and 12 bases lay in between. Germline CDR1 SGHKS, CDR2 YYEKEE (reference sequence). This CDR3 has 14 amino acids. CDR3: CASSLRQATEKLFF. CDR3 nucleotides: TGTGCCAGCAGCTTAAGACAGGCTACTGAAAAACTGTTTTTT. Full variable domain (outside the CDR3, taken from reference TRBV5-5 and TRBJ1-4): DAGVTQSPTHLIKTRGQQVTLRCSPISGHKSVSWYQQVLGQGPQFIFQYYEKEERGRGNFPDRFSARQFPNYSSELNVNALLLGDSALYLCASSLRQATEKLFFGSGTQLSVL.

The genes are TRBV2 and TRBJ1-2; the match to TRBD1 covers 7 bases. Germline CDR1 SNHLY, CDR2 FYNNEI. The CDR3 covers 14 residues. J lost 8 bases, V lost 1 base, and 7 bases had no gene match. CDR3 in DNA: TGTGCCAGCAGTGAAGGGGCAGGGGGTTACGGCTACACCTTC. As protein: CASSEGAGGYGYTF.